This T cell receptor (beta chain) stems from a study of T cell clonality in common variable immunodeficiency. Findings of the study overall: Common variable immunodeficiency TCR beta sequences reportedly had fewer deletions and N-nucleotide insertions. Compared with controls, CVID subjects had fewer shared TCRbeta clones.

For at least one year, all CVID subjects received replacement immunoglobulin. This clone was detected only a few times. The antigen is not known. With the read ending 3 residues before the CDR3 end, the germline J gene is used to fill in that end. TCRdb's table, derived via immunoSEQ multiplex PCR, lists solely in-frame clones and lacks some. The profile covers roughly 13,000 clones, none occurring a single time. Per germline, CDR1 LNHDA and CDR2 SQIVND (reference sequence). This CDR3 region has 17 residues. With 0 bases clipped from V and 7 bases from J, the junction kept 10 bases outside the gene matches.

The V call is TRBV19, the J call TRBJ2-1; 9 nucleotides line up with TRBD2. This sequence was found in a human donor with common variable immunodeficiency. What was sequenced was peripheral blood mononuclear cells. CDR3 bases read: TGTGCCAGTAGTATAGATCACCGGCGGGGGGGCCGTAATGAG. Translating it yields CASSIDHRRGGRNE. The whole CDR3 reads CASSIDHRRGGRNEQFF.